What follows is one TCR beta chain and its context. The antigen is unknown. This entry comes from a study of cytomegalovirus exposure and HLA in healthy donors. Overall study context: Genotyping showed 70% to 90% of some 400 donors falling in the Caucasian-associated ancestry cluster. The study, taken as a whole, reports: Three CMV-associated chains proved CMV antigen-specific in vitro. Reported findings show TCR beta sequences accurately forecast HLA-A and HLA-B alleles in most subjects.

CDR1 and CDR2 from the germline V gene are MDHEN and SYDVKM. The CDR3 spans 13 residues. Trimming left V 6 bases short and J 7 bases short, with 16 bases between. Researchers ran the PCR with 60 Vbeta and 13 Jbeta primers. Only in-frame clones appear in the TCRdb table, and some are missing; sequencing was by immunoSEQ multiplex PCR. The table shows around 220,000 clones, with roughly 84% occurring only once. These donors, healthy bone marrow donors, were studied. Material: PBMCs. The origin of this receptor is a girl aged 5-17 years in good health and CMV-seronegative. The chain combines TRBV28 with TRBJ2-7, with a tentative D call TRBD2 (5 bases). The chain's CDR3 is CASSPGRADEQYF. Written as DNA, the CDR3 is TGTGCCAGCAGCCCCGGCAGAGCGGATGAGCAGTACTTC. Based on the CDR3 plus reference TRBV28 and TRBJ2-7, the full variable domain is DVKVTQSSRYLVKRTGEKVFLECVQDMDHENMFWYRQDPGLGLRLIYFSYDVKMKEKGDIPEGYSVSREKKERFSLILESASTNQTSMYLCASSPGRADEQYFGPGTRLTVT.